This T cell receptor (beta chain) was recovered during a study of Graves' ophthalmopathy and Graves' hyperthyroidism. The TCR beta CDR3 regions underwent amplification from RNA transcripts. The workflow started with a first-round RT-PCR run with HTBI primers and then moved on to a second-round multiplex PCR. One entry per CDR3 protein results from TCRdb running MiXCR on the multiplex PCR reads. The table shows about 620,000 distinct CDR3 sequences, with 20% to 25% occurring only once. This clonotype has a count of ten or more. The antigen is not known. Clinical symptoms, serum thyroxine, TRAb, thyroid ultrasound and orbital computed tomography formed the basis of diagnosis. Study results and caveats: Most expanded thyroid clonotypes above 0.001 frequency also appeared in blood.

This clonotype was sampled from a woman between 18 and 29 years old with stable Graves' hyperthyroidism. Some clones in this sample may be carry-over from other donors' samples. The sequenced sample was peripheral blood.

The CDR3 DNA sequence: TGTGCCACCCTGGGACAGCAGAACACTGAAGCTTTCTTT. This encodes CATLGQQNTEAFF. The chain combines TRBV28 with TRBJ1-1, with 7 bases aligning to TRBD1. V shed 10 bases and J 1 base; nucleotides not matched to a gene: 6. This CDR3 has 13 amino acids. Germline V lookup: CDR1 MDHEN, CDR2 SYDVKM.